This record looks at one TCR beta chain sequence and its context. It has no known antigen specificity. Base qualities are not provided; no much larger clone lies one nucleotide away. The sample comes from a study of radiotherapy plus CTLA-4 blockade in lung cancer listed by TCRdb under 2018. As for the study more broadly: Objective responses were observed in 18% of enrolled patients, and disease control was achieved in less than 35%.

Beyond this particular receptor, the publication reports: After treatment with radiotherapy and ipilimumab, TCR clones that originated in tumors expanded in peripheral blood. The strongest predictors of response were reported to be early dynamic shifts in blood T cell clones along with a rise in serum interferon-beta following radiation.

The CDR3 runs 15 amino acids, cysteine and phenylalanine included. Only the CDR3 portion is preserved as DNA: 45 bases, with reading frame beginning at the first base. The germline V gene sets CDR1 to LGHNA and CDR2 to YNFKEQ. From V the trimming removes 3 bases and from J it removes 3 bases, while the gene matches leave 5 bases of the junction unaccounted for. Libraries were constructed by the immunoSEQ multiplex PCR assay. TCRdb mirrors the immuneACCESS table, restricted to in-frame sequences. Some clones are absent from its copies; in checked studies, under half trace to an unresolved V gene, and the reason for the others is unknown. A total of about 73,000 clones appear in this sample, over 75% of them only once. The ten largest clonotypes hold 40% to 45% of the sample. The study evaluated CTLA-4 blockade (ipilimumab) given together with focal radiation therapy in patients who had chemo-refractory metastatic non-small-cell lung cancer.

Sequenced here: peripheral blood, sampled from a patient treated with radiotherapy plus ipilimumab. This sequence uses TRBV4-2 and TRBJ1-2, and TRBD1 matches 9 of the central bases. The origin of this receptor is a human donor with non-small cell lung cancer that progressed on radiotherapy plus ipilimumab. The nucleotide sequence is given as TGTGCCAGCAGCCAGAGGGACAGGGATTACTATGGCTACACCTTC. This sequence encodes CASSQRDRDYYGYTF.